Detailed here is one T cell receptor (beta chain). In its sample, this clonotype was seen many times. Its specific antigen is unknown. Base quality data are lacking; no much larger clone is found one base away. In the ophthalmopathy patients, disease was moderately to severely active, with a Clinical Activity Score of 3 or more, a NOSPECS grade of 4 or more, and a duration of less than 3 months. Exclusion was applied to patients with uncontrolled infections, other autoimmune diseases, pregnancy or lactation. Diagnoses relied on clinical symptoms, serum thyroxine and TRAb, thyroid ultrasound and orbital computed tomography. PBMCs were isolated from about 9 ml of fresh peripheral blood by Ficoll-Paque density gradient centrifugation. Total RNA was extracted with Trizol reagent, and quality was checked on an Agilent 2100 Bioanalyzer. The TCR beta CDR3 regions were amplified from RNA transcripts. The TCR CDR3 was subjected to a first round of RT-PCR using the HTBI primer set and the Qiagen OneStep RT-PCR kit. A second multiplex PCR round built the libraries, followed by size selection and purification. Sequencing of the libraries was done on an Illumina HiSeq2000 using paired-end 100 bp reads. Per the authors' processing: SOAPnuke was used to process the raw data, removing reads that contained adapters or uncalled bases, had a mean Phred below 15, or lacked an exact match to the constant primer or identifier. High-quality paired reads were merged with COPE v1.2.5, and unique nucleotide sequences were defined as clonotypes. MiTCR v1.1 was used to align clonotypes to the IMGT TRBV, TRBD and TRBJ reference segments. The analysis included only V-J combinations with a frequency above 0.0001, which together covered over 98% of the repertoires. The TCS score was defined as the ratio of F50 (clonal expansion) to E x V (chaos), calculated using BLOSUM62-based TCRdist between CDR3 peptides within each V-J. Welch's t-statistics and random forest reduced 500 to 650 V-J features to 13, which were used in a naive Bayes classifier (R e1071). TCRdb cleaned the public reads at Q25 with fastp, built clones with MiXCR and kept in-frame beta chains. All rows with the same CDR3 protein become a single entry with the most common DNA and genes. TCRdb's processing, not the authors' own work, is the source of the V and J calls. Present in this sample are hundreds of thousands of distinct CDR3 sequences, 14% to 15% of which were seen just once. Of the sample, under 15% is held by the ten largest clones.

This entry comes from a study of T cells in Graves' hyperthyroidism and ophthalmopathy (dated by TCRdb to the late 2010s). Describing the broader study: Peripheral blood samples were taken at initial diagnosis, before any treatment was given. The approximately 97 discovery patients were randomly divided into training and test sets at a 7:3 ratio. After blood sampling, hyperthyroidism patients were treated with methimazole at a starting dose of 30 mg daily, and ophthalmopathy patients were treated with high-dose intravenous methylprednisolone. TCR V-J signatures able to tell the groups apart were searched for in a discovery cohort of 90 to 100 patients, of whom fewer than 45 had Graves' ophthalmopathy and 57 had stable Graves' hyperthyroidism. Whether ophthalmopathy could be predicted prospectively was tested in an independent validation cohort made up of approximately 19 hyperthyroidism patients plus 17 patients who later progressed to ophthalmopathy. Thyroid tissue and blood T-cell repertoires from six Graves' hyperthyroidism patients were also compared in the study. The paper describes TCR Vbeta CDR3 sequencing of 120 to 150 peripheral blood samples, made up of some 42 ophthalmopathy patients, 70 to 75 hyperthyroidism patients and roughly 17 progressor patients.

V ends up 6 bases short and J 4 bases short, with an unmatched junction base count of 4. The germline V gene encodes CDR1 DFQATT and CDR2 SNEGSKA (reference sequence). The CDR3 goes from the cysteine to the phenylalanine over 12 residues. Just CDR3 DNA is preserved here, 36 bases in frame from base 1. The investigation overall reported the following: Most expanded thyroid clonotypes (frequency above 0.001) were also detected in blood, suggesting blood repertoires may reflect thyroid immune responses. Sample size was not statistically predetermined, and blinding of investigators to group allocation was not performed. A 13 V-J signature model separated ophthalmopathy from stable hyperthyroidism, with about 88% sensitivity and roughly 81% specificity in cross-validation and 80%/75% in testing. In validation, progression to ophthalmopathy was predicted by the model with roughly 71% sensitivity and 72% to 80% specificity, a median of approximately 6.5 months before onset.

The clonotype comes from a young man with Graves' ophthalmopathy. The receptor chain draws on TRBV20-1 and TRBJ2-3, with 7 central nucleotides matching TRBD2. The sample was blood. The nucleotides are TGCAGTGCCAGAACTAGCGCAGATACGCAGTATTTT. Protein translation: CSARTSADTQYF.